This TCR beta chain was profiled in a study of PD-1 blockade in classical Hodgkin lymphoma. Time point described: cycle 4 day 1 (C4D1), after 5 to 7 weeks of nivolumab. Every patient relapsed after autologous stem cell transplantation, and brentuximab vedotin exposure varied. Clones were sequenced by immunoSEQ multiplex PCR, and TCRdb holds only the in-frame ones, with some missing. The sample has about 41,000 clones; around 69% are singletons. Looked up from germline, CDR1 is LGHNA and CDR2 is YSLEER. Trimming removed 2 bases from V and 2 bases from J, with 14 bases in between. The CDR3 totals 16 residues. About this clone: Its antigen remains unidentified.

Study outcomes and limitations: By cycle point C4D1, TCR diversity had risen significantly in CD4+ cells (but not CD8+ cells). Newly diagnosed patients were reported to start with lower TCR diversity than healthy donors. Complete responders' diversity at baseline resembled that of newly diagnosed patients.

This sequence joins TRBV4-3 and TRBJ2-3; D may be TRBD2 (5 bases). This clonotype originated in a human donor with classical Hodgkin lymphoma. The sample consisted of peripheral blood mononuclear cells (PBMCs), taken before the fourth cycle of nivolumab. CDR3 amino acids: CASSQKGSGSTDTQYF. The CDR3 DNA reads as TGCGCCAGCAGCCAAAAAGGAAGCGGCTCCACAGATACGCAGTATTTT.